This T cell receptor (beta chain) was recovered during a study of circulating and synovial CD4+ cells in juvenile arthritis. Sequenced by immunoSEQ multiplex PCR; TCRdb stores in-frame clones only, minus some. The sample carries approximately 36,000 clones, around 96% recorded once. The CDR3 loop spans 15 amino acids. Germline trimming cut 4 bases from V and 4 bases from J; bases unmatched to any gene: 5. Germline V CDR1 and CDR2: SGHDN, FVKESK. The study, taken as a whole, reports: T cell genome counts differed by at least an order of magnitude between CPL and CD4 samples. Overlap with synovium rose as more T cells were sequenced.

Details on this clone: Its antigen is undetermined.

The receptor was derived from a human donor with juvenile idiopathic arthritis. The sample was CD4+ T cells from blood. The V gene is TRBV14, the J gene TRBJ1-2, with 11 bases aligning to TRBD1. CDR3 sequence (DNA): TGTGCCAGCAGCCTCTGGACAGGGGGCAGCTATGGCTACACCTTC. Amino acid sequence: CASSLWTGGSYGYTF.